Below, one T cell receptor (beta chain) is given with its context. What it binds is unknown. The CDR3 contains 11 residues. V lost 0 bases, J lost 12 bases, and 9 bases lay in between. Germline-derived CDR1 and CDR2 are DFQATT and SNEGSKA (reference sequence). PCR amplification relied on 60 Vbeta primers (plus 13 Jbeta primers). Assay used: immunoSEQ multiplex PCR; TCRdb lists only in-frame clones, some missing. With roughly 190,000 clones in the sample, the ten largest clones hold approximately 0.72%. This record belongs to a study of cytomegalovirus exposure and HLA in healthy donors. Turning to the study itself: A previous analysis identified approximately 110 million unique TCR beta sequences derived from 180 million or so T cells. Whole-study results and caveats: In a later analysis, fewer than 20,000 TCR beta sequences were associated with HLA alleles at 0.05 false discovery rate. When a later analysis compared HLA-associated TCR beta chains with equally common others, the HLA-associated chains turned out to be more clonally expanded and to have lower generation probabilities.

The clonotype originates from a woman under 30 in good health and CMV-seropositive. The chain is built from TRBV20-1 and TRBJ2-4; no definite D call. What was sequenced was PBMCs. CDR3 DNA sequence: TGCAGTGCTAGAGAGGGCTTACCTCAGTACTTC. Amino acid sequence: CSAREGLPQYF.